A selection of T cell receptor beta chains follows, all from one sample in a study of molecular identifiers for immune sequencing clone quantification. TCRdb independently ran MiXCR on the PCR reads; one entry per CDR3 protein. The profile shows about 640,000 distinct CDR3 sequences, about 20% of them singletons. Sequenced sample: naive CD8+ T cells from blood, with Jurkat cell RNA spiked in. Receptor source: a human donor in good health. Some libraries in this study had Jurkat cell RNA spiked in. Each CDR3 is given with its conserved first and last residue.

j_call,v_call,cdr3_aa
TRBJ2-7,TRBV20-1,CSANKISGGRTYEQYF
TRBJ2-7,TRBV6-1,CASSESLPYEQYF
TRBJ2-1,TRBV7-9,CASSPRAGGGDEQFF
TRBJ2-3,TRBV15,CATSRDLVSGRDTQYF
TRBJ1-2,TRBV12-3/TRBV12-4,CASSLGQGDYSGNTF
TRBJ2-1,TRBV11-2,CASSPRAGGSYNEQFF
TRBJ2-7,TRBV12-3/TRBV12-4,CVSKLTGTNEQYF
TRBJ2-3,TRBV13,CASSLGLSTDTQYF
TRBJ2-6,TRBV5-4,CASSLAGVGANVLTF
TRBJ2-5,TRBV29-1,CSGIRALQETQYF
TRBJ1-1,TRBV7-9,CASSLSVLNTEAFF
TRBJ2-5,TRBV6-2/TRBV6-3,CASSWGQSETETQYF
TRBJ1-5,TRBV30,CAWSVQGNQPQHF
TRBJ2-2,TRBV7-9,CAGRGTVNTGELFF
TRBJ1-3,TRBV2,CASSRDTENTIYF
TRBJ1-3,TRBV7-2,CASSLDWGRGNTIYF
TRBJ2-3,TRBV12-3/TRBV12-4,CASCGARDTQYF
TRBJ1-2,TRBV20-1,CSAREDSPYGYTF
TRBJ1-6,TRBV4-1,CASSQGPGQGYSPLHF
TRBJ1-1,TRBV5-4,CASSLDQSFLTEAFF
TRBJ2-5,TRBV27,CASSTRGQETQYF
TRBJ1-2,TRBV2,CASTWTGGYYGYTF
TRBJ2-7,TRBV6-2/TRBV6-3,CASSPFGGSYEQYF
TRBJ2-7,TRBV7-2,CASSLAAGPTYEQYF
TRBJ1-1,TRBV6-6,CASSDMTGGRDTEAFF
TRBJ2-7,TRBV4-3,CASSQEAGYEQYF
TRBJ2-3,TRBV24-1,CATRGTSNNTDTQYF
TRBJ2-3,TRBV28,CASRGTSGSTDTQYF
TRBJ2-7,TRBV7-4,CASSLDRAARTWSYEQYF
TRBJ2-2,TRBV23-1,CASRKKQGVFLKAHTGELFF